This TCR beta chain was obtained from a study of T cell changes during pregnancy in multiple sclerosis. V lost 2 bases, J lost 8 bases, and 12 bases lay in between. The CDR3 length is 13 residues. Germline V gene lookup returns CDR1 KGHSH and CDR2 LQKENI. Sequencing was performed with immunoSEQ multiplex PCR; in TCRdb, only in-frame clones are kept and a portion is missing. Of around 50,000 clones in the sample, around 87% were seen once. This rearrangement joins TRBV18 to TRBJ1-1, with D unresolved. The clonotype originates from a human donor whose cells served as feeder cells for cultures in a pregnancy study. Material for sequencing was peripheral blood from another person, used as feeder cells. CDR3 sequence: CASSPRAQSEAFF. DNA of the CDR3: TGTGCCAGCTCACCAAGAGCCCAGTCCGAAGCTTTCTTT.